The sequence of this T cell receptor (beta chain) was determined in a study of CD8 T cells in Susac syndrome. In contrast to the negatively isolated CD8+ and CD4+ T cells, TEMRA cells were FACS-enriched. Findings and limits, study-wide: The study recognized that its TCR sequencing and HLA analysis covered a relatively small number of individuals.

Reverse transcription used about 0.5 to 1 ug RNA and random hexamers. Amplification of TCR beta CDR3 was carried out by immunoSEQ multiplex PCR, which covered 54 Vbeta and 13 Jbeta segments. TCRdb ran MiXCR on the immunoSEQ multiplex PCR reads and lists one entry per CDR3 protein. Here the sample spans under 200,000 distinct CDR3 sequences, approximately 96% being singletons. V was pared by 0 bases and J by 0 bases, with 8 bases between. Per the germline V gene, CDR1 is DFQATT and CDR2 is SNEGSKA (reference sequence). This CDR3 spans 15 amino acids. About this clonotype: Its target is unknown.

The origin of this receptor is a human donor with multiple sclerosis. Sequencing was carried out using CD8+ T cells from PBMCs. The rearrangement joins TRBV20-1 to TRBJ2-2; D ambiguous. The DNA for the CDR3 is TGCAGTGCTAGAGATCGACGGTCGAACACCGGGGAGCTGTTTTTT. This translates into CSARDRRSNTGELFF.